Below, 16 T cell receptor beta chains from the same sample are listed, as sequenced in a study of OX40 agonist ivuxolimab in advanced cancers. TCRdb's copy holds only in-frame clones and misses some; the assay was immunoSEQ multiplex PCR. Among about 84,000 clones, approximately 95% were seen once, and the ten largest hold about 10%. The input for sequencing was CD4+ or CD8+ T cells sorted from blood, taken in a trial of the OX40 agonist ivuxolimab. Receptors were obtained from an adult with an advanced solid tumor such as melanoma, head and neck, liver or kidney cancer.

The rearrangement uses TRBV13 and TRBJ1-2, with D tentatively TRBD1 (6 bases). V was shortened by 5 bases and J by 3 bases, with 13 bases between the two germline ends. Germline V CDR1 and CDR2: PRHDT, FYEKMQ (reference sequence). The CDR3 is made up of 14 amino acids. This CDR3 reads CASSQQGVDYGYTF. The CDR3 DNA sequence: TGTGCCAGCAGCCAACAGGGAGTAGACTATGGCTACACCTTC.

J is TRBJ1-6 and V is TRBV10-3, with TRBD1 matching over 10 bases. The CDR3 extends over 13 amino acids. In germline, CDR1 is ENHRY, CDR2 SYGVKD. Unmatched junction bases numbered 4, after V lost 10 bases and J lost 7 bases. In nucleotides, the CDR3 is TGTGCCACCGGGGACAGGGGAAATTCACCCCTCCACTTT. Amino acids: CATGDRGNSPLHF.

This chain uses TRBV5-5 with TRBJ2-1; D might be TRBD2 (5 bases). CDR3 length: 15 amino acids. Germline V lookup: CDR1 SGHKS, CDR2 YYEKEE (reference sequence). Trimming removed 4 bases from V and 0 bases from J, with 11 bases in between. CDR3 in DNA: TGTGCCAGCAGCCGGACTGGCAGCTCCTACAATGAGCAGTTCTTC. This encodes CASSRTGSSYNEQFF.

The rearrangement uses TRBV5-1 and TRBJ2-7, with TRBD1 matching over 10 bases. V lost 2 bases and J lost 5; bases outside the gene matches: 13. The V gene's germline CDR1 is SGHRS and CDR2 YFSETQ. CDR3 length: 17 amino acids. The CDR3 sequence: CASSFRSDRGERDEQYF. Written as DNA, the CDR3 is TGCGCCAGCAGCTTCAGGTCGGACAGGGGGGAGAGGGACGAGCAGTACTTC.

The chain carries TRBV9 and TRBJ2-6, with 7 bases identical to TRBD2. This CDR3 contains 16 residues. Germline V gene data show CDR1 as SGDLS and CDR2 as YYNGEE. Losses at the gene ends were 3 bases for V and 2 bases for J; bases not matched to a gene: 5. CDR3 nucleotide sequence: TGTGCCAGCAGCGCTGGGGGGGGAACTGGGGCCAACGTCCTGACTTTC. Translating it yields CASSAGGGTGANVLTF.

This clone was seen a few times. The CDR3 DNA reads as TGTGCCAGCAGTTTACGAGGCTCTGGAAACACCATATATTTT. Encoded protein: CASSLRGSGNTIYF. The rearrangement links TRBV27 to TRBJ1-3, with D unclear. CDR3 length: 14 residues. Deletions cut 2 bases from V and 0 bases from J, with 5 bases between. Per germline, CDR1 MNHEY and CDR2 SMNVEV (reference sequence).

The V and J genes are TRBV7-9 and TRBJ2-1, with TRBD2 matching 11 bases. The trim removed 3 bases at V and 4 bases at J, leaving 5 bases unmatched. The germline CDR1 and CDR2 sequences are SEHNR and FQNEAQ (reference sequence). This CDR3 has 16 residues. CDR3 region: CASSFPGTSGYNEQFF. The CDR3 DNA reads TGTGCCAGCAGCTTCCCCGGGACTAGCGGTTACAATGAGCAGTTCTTC. Supplemented by reference TRBV7-9 and TRBJ2-1, the full variable domain reads DTGVSQNPRHKITKRGQNVTFRCDPISEHNRLYWYRQTLGQGPEFLTYFQNEAQLEKSRLLSDRFSAERPKGSFSTLEIQRTEQGDSAMYLCASSFPGTSGYNEQFFGPGTRLTVL.

The chain uses TRBV9 and TRBJ2-1, with TRBD2 matching over 9 bases. The V gene end was trimmed by 4 bases and the J gene end by 7 bases; junction bases not matched to a gene: 6. The CDR3 spans 14 residues. Germline CDR1 SGDLS, CDR2 YYNGEE. CDR3 loop: CASSNSGSKNEQFF. For the CDR3, the DNA is TGTGCCAGCAGCAATAGCGGGAGTAAGAATGAGCAGTTCTTC.

The V and J genes are TRBV19 and TRBJ1-5; D is possibly TRBD1 (6 bases). The CDR3 runs 15 residues. CDR1 and CDR2 (germline): LNHDA, SQIVND (reference sequence). V was trimmed by 6 bases and J by 4 bases, leaving 16 bases between them. CDR3: CASSAWTAKNQPQHF. In DNA form, the CDR3 reads TGTGCCAGTAGCGCCTGGACAGCGAAAAATCAGCCCCAGCATTTT.

This clone was picked up one time. The rearrangement links TRBV6-5 to TRBJ1-5; the D gene is possibly TRBD1 (6 bases). The CDR3 is 15 residues long. CDR1 MNHEY and CDR2 SVGAGI come from the germline V gene. V gave up 5 bases and J gave up 0 bases, with 11 bases separating them. The CDR3 reads CASSPQGYSNQPQHF. DNA of the CDR3: TGTGCCAGCAGTCCACAGGGATATAGCAATCAGCCCCAGCATTTT.

The rearrangement links TRBV27 to TRBJ2-7, with a possible D match to TRBD1 (5 bases). V was pared by 4 bases and J by 4 bases, with 11 bases between. The germline V gene has CDR1 MNHEY and CDR2 SMNVEV (reference sequence). The CDR3 consists of 13 residues. Here the CDR3 reads CASSSNRMYEQYF. The CDR3 DNA is TGTGCCAGCAGTTCTAACAGGATGTACGAGCAGTACTTC.

The chain carries TRBV7-9 and TRBJ1-2; 8 nucleotides line up with TRBD1. Looked up from germline, CDR1 is SEHNR and CDR2 is FQNEAQ (reference sequence). The CDR3 has 15 residues. The V segment lost 5 bases and the J segment 6 bases; nucleotides outside the gene matches: 11. CDR3 residues: CASSIGQGGFDGYTF. The CDR3 DNA follows: TGTGCCAGCAGCATAGGACAGGGCGGCTTCGATGGCTACACCTTC.

The chain uses TRBV9 and TRBJ1-2, with 10 bases identical to TRBD1. Germline V gene lookup returns CDR1 SGDLS and CDR2 YYNGEE. The trim removed 2 bases at V and 6 bases at J, leaving 7 bases unmatched. The CDR3 length is 15 residues. CDR3 bases: TGTGCCAGCAGCGTTGAGACAGGGGGCGCGAATGGCTACACCTTC. Its translation: CASSVETGGANGYTF.

The rearrangement links TRBV4-2 to TRBJ2-1; TRBD2 agrees at 8 bases. The V and J ends lost 0 bases and 5 bases, in that order; junction bases with no gene match: 6. This CDR3 is built from 16 residues. Looked up from germline, CDR1 is LGHNA and CDR2 is YNFKEQ. The CDR3 spells CASSQDRLLADNEQFF. In DNA, the CDR3 is TGTGCCAGCAGCCAAGATCGGTTACTAGCGGACAATGAGCAGTTCTTC.

This sequence joins TRBV9 and TRBJ1-2; TRBD1 matches 8 bases. The V gene's germline CDR1 is SGDLS and CDR2 YYNGEE. Trimming at V came to 4 bases and at J to 0 bases, leaving 5 bases not matched to a gene. The CDR3 covers 15 residues. CDR3 DNA: TGTGCCAGCAGCCCCAACAGGGGGTCTAACTATGGCTACACCTTC. It encodes CASSPNRGSNYGYTF. The complete variable domain, with remaining parts taken from reference TRBV9 and TRBJ1-2, reads DSGVTQTPKHLITATGQRVTLRCSPRSGDLSVYWYQQSLDQGLQFLIQYYNGEERAKGNILERFSAQQFPDLHSELNLSSLELGDSALYFCASSPNRGSNYGYTFGSGTRLTVV.

This clone was observed a single time. The gene calls are TRBV7-2 and TRBJ2-5, with D maybe TRBD2 (7 bases). Germline-derived CDR1 and CDR2 are SGHTA and FQGNSA. Trimming shortened V by 1 base and J by 2 bases, and 14 bases separated the two germline ends. The CDR3 runs 16 residues. Here the CDR3 DNA reads TGTGCCAGCAGCTTAGATCGGGGGGCTCGGCAAGAGACCCAGTACTTC. This translates into CASSLDRGARQETQYF.